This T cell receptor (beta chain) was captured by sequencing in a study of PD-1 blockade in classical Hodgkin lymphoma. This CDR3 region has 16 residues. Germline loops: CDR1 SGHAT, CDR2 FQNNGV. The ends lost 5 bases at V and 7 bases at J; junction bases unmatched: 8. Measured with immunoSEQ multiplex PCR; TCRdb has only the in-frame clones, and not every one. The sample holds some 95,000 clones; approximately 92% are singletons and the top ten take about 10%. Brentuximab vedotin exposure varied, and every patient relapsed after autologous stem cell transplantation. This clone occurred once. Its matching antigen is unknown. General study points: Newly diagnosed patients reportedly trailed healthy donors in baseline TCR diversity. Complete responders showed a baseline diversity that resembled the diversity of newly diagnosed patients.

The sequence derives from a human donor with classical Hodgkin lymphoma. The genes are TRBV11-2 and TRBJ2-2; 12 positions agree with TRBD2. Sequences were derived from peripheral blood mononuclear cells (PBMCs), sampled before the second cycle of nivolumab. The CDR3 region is CASSQLAGGPDGELFF. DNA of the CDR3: TGTGCCAGCAGCCAGCTAGCGGGAGGGCCTGACGGGGAGCTGTTTTTT.